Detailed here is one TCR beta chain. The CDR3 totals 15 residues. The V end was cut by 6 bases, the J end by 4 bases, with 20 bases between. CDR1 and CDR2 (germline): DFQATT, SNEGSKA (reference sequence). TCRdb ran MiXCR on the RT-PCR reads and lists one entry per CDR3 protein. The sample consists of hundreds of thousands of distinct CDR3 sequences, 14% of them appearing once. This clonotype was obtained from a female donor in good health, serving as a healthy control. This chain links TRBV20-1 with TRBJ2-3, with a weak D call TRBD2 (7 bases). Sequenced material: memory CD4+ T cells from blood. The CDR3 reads CSASRGGGPSDTQYF. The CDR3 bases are TGCAGTGCCTCCCGAGGGGGAGGGCCCTCAGATACGCAGTATTTT.